These 22 T cell receptor beta chains were all obtained from the same sample, sequenced in a study of STAT3 mutations in large granular lymphocyte leukemia. Measured with immunoSEQ multiplex PCR; TCRdb has only the in-frame clones, and not every one. This sample has roughly 10,000 clones, with approximately 50% found just once. These receptors lack a known antigen. Findings and caveats of the study: Every T-cell large granular lymphocyte leukemia patient had at least one immunodominant TCR beta clonotype.

The material sequenced was peripheral blood mononuclear cells. The receptor set was obtained from a boy younger than 18 with T-cell large granular lymphocyte leukemia. Some clones in this sample may be carry-over from other donors' samples.

V and J are TRBV5-1 and TRBJ2-7, with D possibly being TRBD2 (6 bases). This CDR3 region has 14 residues. CDR1 and CDR2 (germline): SGHRS, YFSETQ. The ends were cut back, 3 bases at V and 6 bases at J, with 16 bases in the middle. In nucleotides, the CDR3 is TGCGCCAGCAGCTCGGGGGAAACAGGTTTCGAGCAGTACTTC. Residues: CASSSGETGFEQYF.

V and J are TRBV19 and TRBJ1-2; TRBD1 might be the D (5 bases). CDR3 length: 13 residues. Germline CDR1 reads LNHDA; CDR2 reads SQIVND (reference sequence). Trimming shortened V by 6 bases and J by 8 bases, and 16 bases separated the two germline ends. The CDR3 protein is CASSPRGTEGYTF. The CDR3, as DNA: TGTGCCAGTAGCCCAAGGGGAACGGAAGGCTACACCTTC.

The V and J genes are TRBV5-1 and TRBJ2-3; D is perhaps TRBD2 (6 bases). V dropped 0 bases and J dropped 8 bases, with 10 bases sitting between them. Germline V gene data show CDR1 as SGHRS and CDR2 as YFSETQ. The CDR3 length is 13 residues. Here the CDR3 reads CASSLAPEGTQYF. Here the CDR3 DNA reads TGCGCCAGCAGCTTGGCCCCGGAGGGTACGCAGTATTTT.

This clone was seen a handful of times. The chain joins TRBV18 to TRBJ2-7; D is tentatively TRBD1 or TRBD2 (5 bases each). Germline V gene sequence: CDR1 KGHSH, CDR2 LQKENI. Trimming cost V 4 bases and J 5 bases, with 18 bases left between them. The CDR3 is 15 amino acids. The CDR3 DNA sequence: TGTGCCAGCTCACAAACAAAGATACAGGAGGACGAGCAGTACTTC. Translation gives CASSQTKIQEDEQYF.

This clone showed up just a few times. This chain uses TRBV5-1 with TRBJ2-1; no clear D. Trimming took off 1 base at V and 4 bases at J, with 3 bases between the two ends. Germline V gives CDR1 SGHRS, CDR2 YFSETQ. The CDR3 has 12 residues. In DNA, the CDR3 is TGCGCCAGCAGCTTGTCTTACAATGAGCAGTTCTTC. It translates to CASSLSYNEQFF. Looking up the rest from reference TRBV5-1 and TRBJ2-1 gives the full variable domain: KAGVTQTPRYLIKTRGQQVTLSCSPISGHRSVSWYQQTPGQGLQFLFEYFSETQRNKGNFPGRFSGRQFSNSRSEMNVSTLELGDSALYLCASSLSYNEQFFGPGTRLTVL.

This clone was counted only a few times. This rearrangement joins TRBV30 to TRBJ2-7; D unresolved. Deletions cut 1 base from V and 2 bases from J, with 3 bases between. There are 11 residues in the CDR3. In germline, CDR1 is GTSNPN, CDR2 SVGIG (reference sequence). The CDR3 loop is CAWSATYEQYF. The CDR3 DNA follows: TGTGCCTGGAGTGCCACCTACGAGCAGTACTTC.

CDR3 coding DNA: TGTGCCAGCAGCCAGGGACAGGGTGTGGACATTCAGTACTTC. This sequence encodes CASSQGQGVDIQYF. This chain uses TRBV7-2 with TRBJ2-4; TRBD1 agrees at 9 bases. This CDR3 comprises 14 residues. J was trimmed by 8 bases and V by 5 bases; bases with no gene match: 7. Looked up from germline, CDR1 is SGHTA and CDR2 is FQGNSA.

The genes are TRBV2 and TRBJ2-7; possible D gene TRBD1, 6 bases. Trimming took 6 bases from V and 5 from J, leaving 20 bases between them. The CDR3 spans 15 residues. Germline V lookup: CDR1 SNHLY, CDR2 FYNNEI. CDR3 protein: CASSVRTVVSDEQYF. The DNA of the CDR3 is TGTGCCAGCAGCGTCAGGACAGTCGTGTCGGACGAGCAGTACTTC.

J is TRBJ1-3 and V is TRBV7-2, with D possibly matching TRBD1 (5 bases). CDR1 is SGHTA, CDR2 FQGNSA, per germline. V lost 3 bases and J 0 bases, leaving 9 bases between the germline ends. The length of the CDR3 is 15 residues. CDR3 bases: TGTGCCAGCAGCTTCGGACATGACTCTGGAAACACCATATATTTT. This gives the protein CASSFGHDSGNTIYF.

The chain links TRBV5-4 to TRBJ2-5, with 10 bases fitting TRBD1. The length of the CDR3 is 15 residues. CDR1 SGHNT and CDR2 YYREEE come from the germline V gene (reference sequence). V gave up 2 bases and J gave up 4 bases; unmatched junction bases: 5. This CDR3 is CASSFGQGGRETQYF. The CDR3 nucleotides are TGTGCCAGCAGCTTTGGACAGGGGGGCCGAGAGACCCAGTACTTC.

A single count supports this clone. This chain joins TRBV18 and TRBJ1-5; a possible D gene is TRBD1 (5 bases). Looked up from germline, CDR1 is KGHSH and CDR2 is LQKENI. This CDR3 has 15 residues. Trimming left V 1 base short and J 4 bases short, with 11 bases between. This CDR3 reads CASSPQGLENQPQHF. In nucleotides, the CDR3 is TGTGCCAGCTCACCACAGGGGCTCGAGAATCAGCCCCAGCATTTT.

This clone was picked up a small number of times. The chain is built from TRBV5-1 and TRBJ1-4; D remains ambiguous. The CDR3 is made up of 14 amino acids. Looked up from germline, CDR1 is SGHRS and CDR2 is YFSETQ. V was pared by 3 bases and J by 0 bases, with 6 bases between. The CDR3 DNA sequence: TGCGCCAGCAGCTCGACGTCAACTAATGAAAAACTGTTTTTT. Amino acids: CASSSTSTNEKLFF.

This clone was observed a few times. The chain is built from TRBV10-2 and TRBJ1-5; possible D gene TRBD1, 5 bases. Per germline, CDR1 WSHSY and CDR2 SAAADI. V lost 0 bases to trimming and J lost 3 bases, with 6 bases between them. This CDR3 spans 14 amino acids. CDR3 sequence: CASSESGANQPQHF. CDR3 sequence (DNA): TGCGCCAGCAGTGAGTCTGGGGCCAATCAGCCCCAGCATTTT.

In its sample, this clone was seen a few times. The chain joins TRBV6-5 to TRBJ1-2, with D possibly TRBD1 on 6 matching bases. The CDR3 runs 14 residues. Trimming removed 8 bases at V and 1 base at J, with 14 bases between. Germline V gives CDR1 MNHEY, CDR2 SVGAGI. The CDR3 DNA is TGTGCCAGCGGCGGGGGCGACGGTAACTATGGCTACACCTTC. It specifies CASGGGDGNYGYTF.

V and J are TRBV5-1 and TRBJ2-1; possible D gene TRBD1, 6 bases. CDR1 is SGHRS, CDR2 YFSETQ, per germline. V was cut by 4 bases and J by 3 bases, with 14 bases left in between. The CDR3 runs 15 residues. CDR3 sequence: CASSPSEGVYNEQFF. The DNA of the CDR3 is TGCGCCAGCAGCCCCTCCGAGGGGGTCTACAATGAGCAGTTCTTC. Based on the CDR3 plus reference TRBV5-1 and TRBJ2-1, the full variable domain is KAGVTQTPRYLIKTRGQQVTLSCSPISGHRSVSWYQQTPGQGLQFLFEYFSETQRNKGNFPGRFSGRQFSNSRSEMNVSTLELGDSALYLCASSPSEGVYNEQFFGPGTRLTVL.

The chain is built from TRBV7-3 and TRBJ2-7; weak D call: TRBD1 (6 bases). The length of the CDR3 is 13 residues. Germline loops: CDR1 SGHTA, CDR2 FQGTGA. V was pared by 2 bases and J by 6 bases, with 11 bases between. CDR3 coding DNA: TGTGCCAGCAGCTTAGGGGGCTTCGGCGAGCAGTACTTC. This codes for CASSLGGFGEQYF.

The chain couples TRBV29-1 to TRBJ2-2, with D perhaps being TRBD1 or TRBD2 (5 bases each). CDR3 length: 15 residues. Germline assignment: CDR1 SQVTM and CDR2 ANQGSEA. V gave up 2 bases and J gave up 6 bases, with 16 bases separating them. In DNA, the CDR3 is TGCAGCGTTGAATTGGGGGAGCGTATTCCCGGGGAGCTGTTTTTT. This sequence encodes CSVELGERIPGELFF.

This sequence joins TRBV5-6 and TRBJ1-4; tentatively, D is TRBD1 (5 bases). Trimming took 5 bases from V and 4 from J, leaving 15 bases between them. The CDR3 extends over 15 amino acids. CDR1 and CDR2 from the germline V gene are SGHDT and YYEEEE. The CDR3 loop reads CASSYQVGGNEKLFF. CDR3 DNA sequence: TGTGCCAGCAGTTACCAGGTGGGGGGTAATGAAAAACTGTTTTTT.

This chain links TRBV7-9 with TRBJ2-7; D is uncertain. The CDR3 spans 15 residues. The germline V gene encodes CDR1 SEHNR and CDR2 FQNEAQ (reference sequence). V gave up 1 base and J gave up 2 bases, with 12 bases separating them. CDR3 loop: CASSLVAAKAYEQYF. The DNA for the CDR3 is TGTGCCAGCAGCTTAGTTGCAGCAAAAGCCTACGAGCAGTACTTC.

J is TRBJ2-5 and V is TRBV4-2; D unclear. There are 13 residues in the CDR3. CDR1 and CDR2 (germline): LGHNA, YNFKEQ. Trimming took 1 base from V and 4 from J, leaving 7 bases between them. CDR3 loop: CASSQGVGETQYF. DNA of the CDR3: TGTGCCAGCAGCCAAGGGGTGGGAGAGACCCAGTACTTC.

The chain has TRBV23-1 and TRBJ2-1; no firm D call. TRBV23-1 is an ORF, and what it does is uncertain. CDR3 length: 16 amino acids. Trimming stripped 2 bases from V and 8 bases from J, with 19 bases between. CDR3 in DNA: TGCGCCAGCAGTCAAAGCGACTCCCCTCGTGGAGATGAGCAGTTCTTC. This encodes CASSQSDSPRGDEQFF.

This clone occurred a few times. The chain combines TRBV5-1 with TRBJ2-5; tentatively, D is TRBD1 or TRBD2 (5 bases each). Between the trimmed V and J ends, which lost 2 bases and 5 bases, there was a span of 13 bases. The CDR3 is 14 amino acids. Germline V CDR1 and CDR2: SGHRS, YFSETQ. CDR3 protein: CASSFSGPGETQYF. CDR3 in DNA: TGCGCCAGCAGCTTCTCGGGGCCGGGTGAGACCCAGTACTTC.